The source of this T cell receptor (beta chain) is a study of blood T cell repertoires in COVID-19. The protocol was immunoSEQ multiplex PCR, while the TCRdb copy is restricted to in-frame clones and leaves out a portion. This repertoire shows 280,000 or so clones, roughly 91% found once; its top ten account for roughly 2.9%. There are 15 residues in the CDR3. V lost 3 bases to trimming and J lost 7 bases, with 19 bases between them. CDR1 is LNHNV, CDR2 YYDKDF, per germline (reference sequence). The rearrangement joins TRBV15 to TRBJ2-7, with a possible D match to TRBD1 (5 bases). The receptor's source is a woman aged 50 to 60 who had been exposed to COVID-19. The source material was PBMCs or T cells enriched from blood (not recorded which). The chain's CDR3 is CATSRDTNTGLEQYF. The CDR3 DNA sequence: TGTGCCACCAGCAGGGACACTAATACGGGTCTAGAGCAGTACTTC.